These 5 T cell receptor beta chains were sequenced from one sample in a study of CD8 T cells in Susac syndrome (dated by TCRdb to between 2018 and 2021). The library was produced with the immunoSEQ multiplex PCR assay. RNA was extracted using the RNeasy kit, and about 0.45 to 1 microgram was reverse transcribed with random hexamers. The public reads were run again by TCRdb, first through fastp at Q25 and then through MiXCR, and only productive beta chains were kept. Each CDR3 protein gets just one entry, which takes the most common genes and DNA from the rows behind it. The sample table shows about 300,000 distinct CDR3 sequences, and approximately 85% are seen once. Roughly 0.21% of the sample comes from the top ten. The sequencing sample was made of CD8+ T cells from PBMCs. These receptors came from a human donor with multiple sclerosis.

The chain links TRBV10-3 to TRBJ2-3, with D tentatively TRBD2 (6 bases). Germline V gene data show CDR1 as ENHRY and CDR2 as SYGVKD. Trimming cost V 0 bases and J 3 bases, with 16 bases left between them. The length of the CDR3 is 17 residues. This CDR3 reads CAISESMGTGDTDTQYF. CDR3 DNA: TGTGCCATCAGTGAGTCAATGGGGACGGGAGATACAGATACGCAGTATTTT.

V usage is TRBV6-2 or TRBV6-3 and J usage is TRBJ2-1; D remains unclear. Trimming removed 3 bases at V and 8 bases at J, with 5 bases between. The CDR3 loop spans 11 amino acids. Germline loops: CDR1 MNHEY, CDR2 SVGEGT. CDR3: CASSYAYEQFF. CDR3 DNA sequence: TGTGCCAGCAGTTATGCATATGAGCAGTTCTTC.

This chain links TRBV15 with TRBJ2-2; D is ambiguous. The CDR3 loop spans 14 amino acids. Per germline, CDR1 LNHNV and CDR2 YYDKDF (reference sequence). Trimming cost V 0 bases and J 8 bases, with 10 bases left between them. The CDR3 loop is CATSRDPSAGELFF. The DNA for the CDR3 is TGTGCCACCAGCAGAGACCCGAGCGCGGGGGAGCTGTTTTTT.

The chain links TRBV4-1 to TRBJ2-3; D may match TRBD1 or TRBD2 (5 bases each). Germline values: CDR1 MGHRA, CDR2 YSYEKL. The CDR3 runs 17 residues. V lost 0 bases and J 2 bases, leaving 15 bases between the germline ends. CDR3 coding DNA: TGCGCCAGCAGCCAAGAGGTTCCCGGGGCTATCACAGATACGCAGTATTTT. Translating gives CASSQEVPGAITDTQYF.

The chain links TRBV27 to TRBJ2-1, with 9 bases fitting TRBD2. Germline CDR1 reads MNHEY; CDR2 reads SMNVEV (reference sequence). Trimming removed 3 bases from V and 10 bases from J; junction bases left unmatched: 7. The CDR3 extends over 14 amino acids. CDR3 region: CASSFTAGGFEQFF. DNA for the CDR3: TGTGCCAGCAGTTTTACAGCGGGAGGATTCGAGCAGTTCTTC.